This T cell receptor beta chain was documented in a study of T cell clones after liver transplantation. Study summary: Apart from a few HCV-positive recipients, transplants were for non-autoimmune, non-viral reasons. Patients counted as tolerant after at least one year off all immunosuppression, enzymes not exceeding twice normal.

Using immunoSEQ multiplex PCR, the repertoire was profiled, and TCRdb retains in-frame clones only, with some absent. In the table there are 70,000 or so clones, over 85% of which are singletons. This clonotype was sampled from a human donor who received a liver transplant. This specimen consisted of CD4+ T cells from blood, obtained before liver transplant.

CDR3 DNA sequence: TGCAGCGCTGCATACGGGGGCGCGAACACTGAAGCTTTCTTT. It yields the protein CSAAYGGANTEAFF. The gene calls are TRBV29-1 and TRBJ1-1, with D perhaps TRBD1 (6 bases). Per germline, CDR1 SQVTM and CDR2 ANQGSEA. This CDR3 contains 14 residues. V was clipped by 7 bases and J by 1 base, with 16 bases between them.